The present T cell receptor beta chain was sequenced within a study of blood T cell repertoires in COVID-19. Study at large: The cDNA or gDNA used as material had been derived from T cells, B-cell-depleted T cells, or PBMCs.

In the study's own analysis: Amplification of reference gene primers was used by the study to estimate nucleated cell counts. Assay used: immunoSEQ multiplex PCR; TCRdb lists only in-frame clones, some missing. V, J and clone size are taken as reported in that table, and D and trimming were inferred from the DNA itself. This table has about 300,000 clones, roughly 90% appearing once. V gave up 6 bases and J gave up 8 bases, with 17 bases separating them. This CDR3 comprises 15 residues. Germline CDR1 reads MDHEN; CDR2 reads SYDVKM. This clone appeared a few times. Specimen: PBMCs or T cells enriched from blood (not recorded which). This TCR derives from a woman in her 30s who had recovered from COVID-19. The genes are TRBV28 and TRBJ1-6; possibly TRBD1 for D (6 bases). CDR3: CASRGAGVQDSPLHF. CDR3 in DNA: TGTGCCAGCAGGGGAGCAGGGGTCCAAGATTCACCCCTCCACTTT.